The T cell receptor (beta chain) under discussion was sequenced for a study of T cell clones after liver transplantation (dated by TCRdb to between 2019 and 2020). As for the study more broadly: ITN030ST, the source of the samples, was a randomized trial that attempted immunosuppression withdrawal within 2 years of liver transplantation. Donor-reactive T cell clones were identified using TCRbeta sequencing after a pre-transplant mixed lymphocyte reaction and were then followed in post-transplant blood. Third party-reactive TCRbeta sequences from pre-transplant MLRs were also identified as an antigen-independent comparator for donor-reactive sequences. Three of the eight recipients were HCV-positive; the others were transplanted for non-autoimmune, non-viral indications. Until randomization at 12-24 months post-transplant, subjects were given standard immunosuppression, with no induction therapy. Tolerance was defined as complete withdrawal of immunosuppression for at least one year without a rise in liver enzymes beyond twice the upper limit of normal. Blood samples were collected pre-transplant, then pre-randomization ahead of withdrawal, and finally post-randomization once withdrawal had either been completed or failed. The studied cohort comprised 8 liver transplant recipients, 3 classified as tolerant and 5 as non-tolerant.

Findings and caveats that apply to the study as a whole: Because of small, heterogeneous patient numbers and non-standardized post-transplant time points, the conclusions were only preliminary. Low numbers of available donor cells limited the measurable donor-reactive repertoire in a couple of subjects. Circulating donor-reactive CD4 TCRbeta sequences fell significantly post-transplant in most of the 8 subjects, irrespective of tolerance or HCV status. Once repertoire turnover was taken into account, donor-reactive detection showed a significant reduction for CD4 in 7 of 8 subjects and for CD8 in 8 of 8. Because allograft tissue specimens were not available, migration of donor-reactive T cells into the graft, rather than deletion, may have occurred. A greater decline was seen for donor-reactive sequences than for third party-reactive sequences, suggesting partial antigen-specific deletion unrelated to withdrawal success.

Explained via the paper, the time point label denotes: pre-transplant. Thawed unstimulated PBMCs were stained for CD3, CD4 and CD8 and FACS-sorted into CD3+CD4+ and CD3+CD8+ populations. All 8 studied subjects were randomized to withdrawal of immunosuppression. The Qiagen DNeasy Blood and Tissue Kit was used for isolation of genomic DNA. Concerning this clone: Its cognate antigen has yet to be identified. Base qualities are not at hand, and no much larger clone is one base apart.

Counted from cysteine to phenylalanine, this CDR3 has 15 amino acids. Solely the CDR3 DNA is kept, with 45 bases framed from the first base. Frozen genomic DNA underwent high-throughput TCRbeta CDR3 sequencing by immunoSEQ, including PCR amplification, mapping, bias correction and internal controls. The paper's processing steps were these. Only productive rearrangements were retained, and each unique TCRbeta sequence was defined by its CDR3 nucleotide sequence together with its V and J gene. For classification of a sequence as donor-reactive, at least 5-fold expansion in CFSE-low cells relative to unstimulated pre-transplant cells and a frequency of at least 0.01% were required. To ensure at least 90% detection power, minimum frequency thresholds were set for each subject based on that subject's lowest-template unstimulated sample. Jensen-Shannon divergence between the top 1000 TCRbeta sequences post-transplant and pre-transplant was used to measure repertoire turnover. Two-sided Fisher's exact tests were used to test for changes in how often donor-reactive sequences were detected. TCRdb obtained this table from immuneACCESS and retained in-frame rearrangements with V and J assigned. These tables miss some clones; where compared with another copy, unresolved V genes account for less than half of the shortfall, and the remainder is unexplained. V and J calls and clone size are those listed in that table; D and trimming were worked out from the DNA. In this sample the table shows roughly 97,000 clones, around 83% of which occur a single time. Just under 1% of the sample lies in the top ten.

This clonotype was sampled from a human donor who received a liver transplant. The V and J genes are TRBV21-1 and TRBJ1-6; the D call TRBD1 from the table was never checked on the DNA. TRBV21-1 is noted as a pseudogene. The starting material was CD4+ T cells from blood, obtained before liver transplant. The DNA is TGTGCCAGCGACTTTGGCAGCCAGGGTAATTCACCCCTCCACTTT. Translation gives CASDFGSQGNSPLHF.